This TCR beta chain was captured in a study of post-analysis software for immune sequencing data. This CDR3 is built from 15 residues. Trimming took 5 bases from V and 4 from J, leaving 18 bases between them. Findings and caveats of the study: Significantly decreased normalized Chao1 diversity was recorded for multiple sclerosis patients relative to controls. Five or six TRBV segments, TRBV5-6, TRBV5-1 and TRBV20-1 among them, were found more frequent in patients than controls.

This clonotype was recorded a few times. Its specificity is unknown. The TCR beta cDNA libraries contained unique molecular identifiers. TCRdb reprocessed the PCR reads with MiXCR, giving one entry per CDR3 protein. The repertoire holds 820,000 or so distinct CDR3 sequences, with 53% as singletons. The sequenced sample consisted of blood. This clonotype was sampled from a girl aged 10 to 17 with multiple sclerosis. This chain joins TRBV12-3 or TRBV12-4 and TRBJ2-7; perhaps TRBD2 as D (5 bases). The CDR3 region is CASSKFGESQYEQYF. CDR3 sequence (DNA): TGTGCCAGCAGTAAATTCGGGGAGTCTCAATACGAGCAGTACTTC.